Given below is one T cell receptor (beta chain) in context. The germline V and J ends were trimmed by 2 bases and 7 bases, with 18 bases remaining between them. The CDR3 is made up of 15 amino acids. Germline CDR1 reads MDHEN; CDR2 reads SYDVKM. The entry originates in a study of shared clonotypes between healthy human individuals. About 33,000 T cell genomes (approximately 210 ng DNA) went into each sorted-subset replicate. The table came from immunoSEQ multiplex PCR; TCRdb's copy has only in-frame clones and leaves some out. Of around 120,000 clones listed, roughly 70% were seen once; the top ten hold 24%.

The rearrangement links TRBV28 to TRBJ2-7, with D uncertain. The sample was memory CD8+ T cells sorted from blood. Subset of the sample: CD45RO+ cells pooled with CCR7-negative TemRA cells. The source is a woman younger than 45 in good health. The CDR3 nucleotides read TGTGCCAGCAGTTTAACCCCGGGCCAGAAACGGGAGCAGTACTTC. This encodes CASSLTPGQKREQYF.